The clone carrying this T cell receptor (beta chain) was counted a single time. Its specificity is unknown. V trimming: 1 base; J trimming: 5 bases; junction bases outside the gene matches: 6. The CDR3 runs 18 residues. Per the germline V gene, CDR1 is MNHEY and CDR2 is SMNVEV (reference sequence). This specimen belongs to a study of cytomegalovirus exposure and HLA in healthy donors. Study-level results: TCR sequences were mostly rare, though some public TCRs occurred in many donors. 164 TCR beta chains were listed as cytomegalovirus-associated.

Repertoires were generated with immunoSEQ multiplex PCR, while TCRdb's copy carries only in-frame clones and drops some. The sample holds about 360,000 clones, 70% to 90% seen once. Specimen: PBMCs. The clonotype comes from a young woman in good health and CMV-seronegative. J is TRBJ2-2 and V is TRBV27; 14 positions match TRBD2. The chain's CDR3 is CASSLLGLAGGKTGELFF. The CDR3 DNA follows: TGTGCCAGCAGTTTATTAGGACTAGCGGGAGGCAAAACCGGGGAGCTGTTTTTT.